This TCR beta chain was obtained from a study of Ad26.COV2.S vaccination and SARS-CoV-2 variants. Only in-frame clones appear in the TCRdb table, and some are missing; sequencing was by immunoSEQ multiplex PCR. The table lists some 250,000 clones, more than 75% of them singletons, with about 10% in the top ten. This CDR3 has 16 amino acids. The V gene's germline CDR1 is MGHRA and CDR2 YSYEKL. Trimming took 1 base from V and 5 from J; bases not matched to a gene: 7. Treatment described: 19 received Ad26.COV2.S at low or high dose, single or two shots; a few received placebo; per-sample allocation not given. The investigators took samples on day 63 after the first vaccine or placebo injection.

The chain employs TRBV4-1 and TRBJ2-2, with TRBD2 matching over 7 bases. This specimen was peripheral blood, taken in a trial of Ad26.COV2.S vaccine versus placebo. The source is a person between 18 and 65 years old who received the Ad26.COV2.S COVID-19 vaccine or a placebo. CDR3 amino acids: CASSQADRGGTGELFF. DNA for the CDR3: TGCGCCAGCAGCCAAGCGGACCGGGGAGGGACCGGGGAGCTGTTTTTT.